A selection of T cell receptor beta chains follows, all from one sample in a study of T cell responses to AZD1222 COVID-19 vaccine. Produced via immunoSEQ multiplex PCR; TCRdb's table is partial and in-frame only. Among 110,000 or so clones, more than 70% were seen once, and the ten largest hold approximately 15%. Sample: peripheral blood, taken 28 days after the second AZD1222 dose. Source of these receptors: an adult who received the AZD1222 COVID-19 vaccine. The CDR3 runs from the conserved cysteine through the conserved F or W. The order of the fields is CDR3 length, J gene, V gene, D gene, clone size, CDR3 protein, CDR3 DNA. The D gene is left open where the match is weak. Size values are once, few and many counts, or a class for expanded clones, and some rows have none.

cdr3_length: 16
j_call: TRBJ1-1
v_call: TRBV19
d_call: NA
clone_size: once
cdr3_aa: CASSIGMGAVNTEAFF
cdr3_nt: TGTGCCAGTAGTATCGGTATGGGGGCAGTGAACACTGAAGCTTTCTTT

cdr3_length: 14
j_call: TRBJ1-3
v_call: TRBV30
d_call: NA
clone_size: NA
cdr3_aa: CAWSALRSGNTIYF
cdr3_nt: TGTGCCTGGAGTGCCTTAAGGTCTGGAAACACCATATATTTT

cdr3_length: 16
j_call: TRBJ2-3
v_call: TRBV12-5
d_call: NA
clone_size: NA
cdr3_aa: CASGLAQARGTDTQYF
cdr3_nt: TGTGCTAGTGGTTTGGCGCAAGCGAGGGGCACAGATACGCAGTATTTT

cdr3_length: 15
j_call: TRBJ1-1
v_call: TRBV27
d_call: NA
clone_size: NA
cdr3_aa: CASSLNSPSSTEAFF
cdr3_nt: TGTGCCAGCAGTTTAAATTCTCCCAGCTCCACTGAAGCTTTCTTT

cdr3_length: 19
j_call: TRBJ2-7
v_call: TRBV3-1/TRBV3-2
d_call: NA
clone_size: NA
cdr3_aa: CASSHIRGGLLLPGREQYF
cdr3_nt: TGTGCCAGCAGCCACATACGAGGGGGGCTCCTACTCCCCGGAAGGGAGCAGTACTTC

cdr3_length: 13
j_call: TRBJ2-3
v_call: TRBV28
d_call: NA
clone_size: NA
cdr3_aa: CATNGLTADTQYF
cdr3_nt: TGTGCCACTAACGGACTGACAGCCGATACGCAGTATTTT

cdr3_length: 13
j_call: TRBJ1-5
v_call: TRBV7-9
d_call: NA
clone_size: NA
cdr3_aa: CASSGDSNQPQHF
cdr3_nt: TGTGCCAGCAGTGGTGATAGCAATCAGCCCCAGCATTTT

cdr3_length: 13
j_call: TRBJ1-2
v_call: TRBV7-9
d_call: NA
clone_size: NA
cdr3_aa: CASSLEEFGGYTF
cdr3_nt: TGTGCCAGCAGCTTAGAAGAATTCGGTGGCTACACCTTC

cdr3_length: 15
j_call: TRBJ2-1
v_call: TRBV7-9
d_call: NA
clone_size: NA
cdr3_aa: CASSLSYTGRNEQFF
cdr3_nt: TGTGCCAGCAGCTTAAGTTACACAGGGAGGAATGAGCAGTTCTTC

cdr3_length: 14
j_call: TRBJ1-2
v_call: TRBV21-1
d_call: NA
clone_size: NA
cdr3_aa: CASSKQGAYYGYTF
cdr3_nt: TGTGCCAGCAGCAAACAGGGGGCATACTATGGCTACACCTTC

cdr3_length: 15
j_call: TRBJ1-3
v_call: TRBV4-3
d_call: TRBD1
clone_size: NA
cdr3_aa: CASSQGQGWGNTIYF
cdr3_nt: TGCGCCAGCAGCCAAGGACAGGGGTGGGGAAACACCATATATTTT

cdr3_length: 14
j_call: TRBJ1-6
v_call: TRBV18
d_call: TRBD1
clone_size: NA
cdr3_aa: CASSPRQGETPLHF
cdr3_nt: TGTGCCAGCTCACCCAGACAGGGAGAGACACCCCTCCACTTT

cdr3_length: 15
j_call: TRBJ2-1
v_call: TRBV10-3
d_call: NA
clone_size: once
cdr3_aa: CAIREVGREYNEQFF
cdr3_nt: TGTGCCATCAGGGAAGTCGGACGGGAGTACAATGAGCAGTTCTTC

cdr3_length: 13
j_call: TRBJ1-1
v_call: TRBV24-1
d_call: NA
clone_size: NA
cdr3_aa: CATTDRRNTEAFF
cdr3_nt: TGTGCCACCACAGACAGGCGGAACACTGAAGCTTTCTTT

cdr3_length: 18
j_call: TRBJ1-5
v_call: TRBV20-1
d_call: NA
clone_size: NA
cdr3_aa: CSASYDAGRRVRNQPQHF
cdr3_nt: TGCAGTGCTAGTTACGACGCGGGACGGCGGGTACGCAATCAGCCCCAGCATTTT

cdr3_length: 16
j_call: TRBJ2-5
v_call: TRBV18
d_call: TRBD1
clone_size: few
cdr3_aa: CASSPRSGTAKETQYF
cdr3_nt: TGTGCCAGCTCCCCAAGGTCGGGGACAGCAAAAGAGACCCAGTACTTC